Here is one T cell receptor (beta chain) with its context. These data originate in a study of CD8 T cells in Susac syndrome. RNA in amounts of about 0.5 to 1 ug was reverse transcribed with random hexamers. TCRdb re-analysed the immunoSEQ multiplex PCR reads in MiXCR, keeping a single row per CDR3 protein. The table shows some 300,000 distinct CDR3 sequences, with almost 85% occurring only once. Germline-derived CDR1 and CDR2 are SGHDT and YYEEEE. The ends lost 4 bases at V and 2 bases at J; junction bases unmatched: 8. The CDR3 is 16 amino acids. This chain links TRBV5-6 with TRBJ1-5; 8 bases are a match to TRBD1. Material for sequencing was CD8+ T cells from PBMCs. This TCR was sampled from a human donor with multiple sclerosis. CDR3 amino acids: CASSRGQGTGNQPQHF. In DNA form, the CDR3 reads TGTGCCAGCAGCCGCGGACAGGGAACTGGCAATCAGCCCCAGCATTTT. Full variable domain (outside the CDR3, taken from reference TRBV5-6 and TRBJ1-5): DAGVTQSPTHLIKTRGQQVTLRCSPKSGHDTVSWYQQALGQGPQFIFQYYEEEERQRGNFPDRFSGHQFPNYSSELNVNALLLGDSALYLCASSRGQGTGNQPQHFGDGTRLSIL.